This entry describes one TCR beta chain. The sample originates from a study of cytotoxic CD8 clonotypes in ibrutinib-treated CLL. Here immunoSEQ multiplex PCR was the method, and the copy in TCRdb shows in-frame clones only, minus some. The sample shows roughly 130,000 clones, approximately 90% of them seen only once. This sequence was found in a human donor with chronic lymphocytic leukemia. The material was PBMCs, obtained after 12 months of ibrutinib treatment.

The CDR3, as DNA: TGCGCCAGCAGCTGGGCAGGGTACACCGGGGAGCTGTTTTTT. Amino acid sequence: CASSWAGYTGELFF. The V call is TRBV5-1, the J call TRBJ2-2; D possibly corresponds to TRBD1 (5 bases). This CDR3 has 14 amino acids. V lost 3 bases and J lost 3, with 9 bases in between. The germline gives CDR1 SGHRS, CDR2 YFSETQ. The full variable domain, in which reference TRBV5-1 and TRBJ2-2 provide the parts outside the CDR3, is KAGVTQTPRYLIKTRGQQVTLSCSPISGHRSVSWYQQTPGQGLQFLFEYFSETQRNKGNFPGRFSGRQFSNSRSEMNVSTLELGDSALYLCASSWAGYTGELFFGEGSRLTVL.